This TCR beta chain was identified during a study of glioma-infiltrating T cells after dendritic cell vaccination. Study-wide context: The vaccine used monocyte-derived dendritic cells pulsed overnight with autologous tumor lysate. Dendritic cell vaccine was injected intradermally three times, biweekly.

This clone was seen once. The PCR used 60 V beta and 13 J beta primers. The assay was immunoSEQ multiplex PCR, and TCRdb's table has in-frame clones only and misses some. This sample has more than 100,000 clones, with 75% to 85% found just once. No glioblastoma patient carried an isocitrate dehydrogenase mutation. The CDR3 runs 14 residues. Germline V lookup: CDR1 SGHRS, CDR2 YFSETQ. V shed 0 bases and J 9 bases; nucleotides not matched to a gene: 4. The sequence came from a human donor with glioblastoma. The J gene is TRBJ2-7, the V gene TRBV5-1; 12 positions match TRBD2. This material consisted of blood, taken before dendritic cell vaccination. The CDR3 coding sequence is TGCGCCAGCAGCTTGGCCCTAGCGGGGGGGCGGCAGTACTTC. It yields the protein CASSLALAGGRQYF.